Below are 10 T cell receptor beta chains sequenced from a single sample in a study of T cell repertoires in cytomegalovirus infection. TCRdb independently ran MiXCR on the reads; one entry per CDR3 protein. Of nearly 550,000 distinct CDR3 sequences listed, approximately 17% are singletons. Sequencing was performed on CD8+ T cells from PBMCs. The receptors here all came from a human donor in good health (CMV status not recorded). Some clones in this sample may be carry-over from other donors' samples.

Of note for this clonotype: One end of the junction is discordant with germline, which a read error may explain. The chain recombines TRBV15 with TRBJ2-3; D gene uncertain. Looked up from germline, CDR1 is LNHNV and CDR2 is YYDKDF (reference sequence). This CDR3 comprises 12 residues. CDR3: CSTSNAGDTQYF. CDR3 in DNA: TGTTCCACCAGCAACGCCGGCGATACGCAGTATTTT. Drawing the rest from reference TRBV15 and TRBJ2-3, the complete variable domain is DAMVIQNPRYQVTQFGKPVTLSCSQTLNHNVMYWYQQKSSQAPKLLFHYYDKDFNNEADTPDNFQSRRPNTSFCFLDIRSPGLGDTAMYLCSTSNAGDTQYFGPGTRLTVL.

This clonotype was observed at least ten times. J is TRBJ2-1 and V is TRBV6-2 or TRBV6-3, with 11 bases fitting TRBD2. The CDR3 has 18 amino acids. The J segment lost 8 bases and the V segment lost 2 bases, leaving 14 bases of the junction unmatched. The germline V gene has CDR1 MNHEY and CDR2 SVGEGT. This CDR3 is CASSYKGTVSGRAHEQFF. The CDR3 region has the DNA TGTGCCAGCAGTTACAAAGGGACCGTTAGCGGGAGGGCCCATGAGCAGTTCTTC.

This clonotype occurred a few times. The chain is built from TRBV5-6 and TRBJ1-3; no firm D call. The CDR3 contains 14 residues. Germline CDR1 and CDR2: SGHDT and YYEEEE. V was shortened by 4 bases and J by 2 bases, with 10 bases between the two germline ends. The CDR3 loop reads CASSPTPAGNTIYF. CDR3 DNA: TGTGCCAGCAGCCCTACGCCGGCTGGAAACACCATATATTTT.

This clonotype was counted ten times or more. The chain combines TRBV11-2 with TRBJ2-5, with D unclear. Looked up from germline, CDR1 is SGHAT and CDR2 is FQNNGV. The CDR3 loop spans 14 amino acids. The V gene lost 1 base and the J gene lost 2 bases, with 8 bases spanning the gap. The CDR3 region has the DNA TGTGCCAGCAGCTTAGTTGTGGTTCAAGAGACCCAGTACTTC. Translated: CASSLVVVQETQYF.

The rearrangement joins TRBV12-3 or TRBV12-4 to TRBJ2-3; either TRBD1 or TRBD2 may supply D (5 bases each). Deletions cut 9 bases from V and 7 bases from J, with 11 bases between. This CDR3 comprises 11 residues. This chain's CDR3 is CASLGENTQYF. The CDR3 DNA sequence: TGTGCCAGTTTGGGGGAGAATACGCAGTATTTT.

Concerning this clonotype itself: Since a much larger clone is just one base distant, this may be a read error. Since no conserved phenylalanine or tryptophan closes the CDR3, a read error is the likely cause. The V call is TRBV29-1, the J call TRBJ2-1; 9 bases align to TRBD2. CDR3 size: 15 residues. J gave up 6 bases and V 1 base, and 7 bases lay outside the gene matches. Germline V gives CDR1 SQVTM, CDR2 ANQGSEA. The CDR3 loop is CSVEGPSGMINEQFL. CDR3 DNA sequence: TGCAGCGTTGAAGGTCCTAGCGGGATGATCAATGAGCAGTTCTTA.

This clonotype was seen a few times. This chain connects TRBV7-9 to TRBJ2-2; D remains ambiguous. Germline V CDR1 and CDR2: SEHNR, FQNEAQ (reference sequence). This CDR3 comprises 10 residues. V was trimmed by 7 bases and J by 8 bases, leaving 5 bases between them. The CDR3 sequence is CASKEGELFF. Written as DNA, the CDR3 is TGTGCCAGCAAAGAAGGGGAGCTGTTTTTT.

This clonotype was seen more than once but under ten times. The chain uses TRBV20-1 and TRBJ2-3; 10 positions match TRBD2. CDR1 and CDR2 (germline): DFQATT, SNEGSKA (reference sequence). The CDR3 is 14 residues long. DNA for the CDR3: TGCAGCGCACAACTAGCGGGGTACACAGATACGCAGTATTTT. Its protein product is CSAQLAGYTDTQYF.

The CDR3 sequence: CASSHRWETNEKLFF. The CDR3 bases are TGTGCCAGCAGCCACCGTTGGGAAACTAATGAAAAACTGTTTTTT. This chain links TRBV5-6 with TRBJ1-4; D is unresolved. Trimming cost V 4 bases and J 1 base, with 11 bases left between them. The CDR3 spans 15 residues. Germline CDR1 SGHDT, CDR2 YYEEEE.

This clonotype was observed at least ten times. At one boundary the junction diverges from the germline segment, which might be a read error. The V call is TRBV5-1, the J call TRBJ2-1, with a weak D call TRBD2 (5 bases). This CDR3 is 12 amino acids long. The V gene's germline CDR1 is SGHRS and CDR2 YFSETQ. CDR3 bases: TGTGCCAGCAGCTTAGCGAGCAATGAGCAGTTCTTC. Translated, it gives CASSLASNEQFF.